Each of the 7 T cell receptor beta chains below was sequenced from the same sample in a study of shared clonotypes between healthy human individuals. The naive CD8 population came from CD45RO-negative cells selected for CCR7, without terminally differentiated effector memory CD45RA+ cells. Sequencing used immunoSEQ multiplex PCR; TCRdb keeps in-frame clones, though not all of them. The sample has under 1 million clones, roughly 96% seen once. The sequenced sample was naive CD8+ T cells sorted from blood. The origin of the receptors is a man aged 30-40 years in good health.

The sample holds many counts of this clone. This chain connects TRBV14 to TRBJ1-2; maybe TRBD1 (6 bases). This CDR3 has 14 residues. Germline V gene lookup returns CDR1 SGHDN and CDR2 FVKESK. V lost 4 bases to trimming and J lost 0 bases, with 9 bases between them. The CDR3 region is CASSRDTTNYGYTF. The DNA of the CDR3 is TGTGCCAGCAGCCGGGACACCACTAACTATGGCTACACCTTC. The full variable domain, with the rest looked up from reference TRBV14 and TRBJ1-2, is EAGVTQFPSHSVIEKGQTVTLRCDPISGHDNLYWYRRVMGKEIKFLLHFVKESKQDESGMPNNRFLAERTGGTYSTLKVQPAELEDSGVYFCASSRDTTNYGYTFGSGTRLTVV.

This chain links TRBV15 with TRBJ2-5, with TRBD1 as a possible D gene (6 bases). This CDR3 comprises 15 residues. The V end was cut by 8 bases, the J end by 3 bases, with 19 bases between. Per the germline V gene, CDR1 is LNHNV and CDR2 is YYDKDF (reference sequence). The CDR3 DNA sequence: TGTGCCACCGGGGGCGCGGGTGGAGCCAAAGAGACCCAGTACTTC. It encodes CATGGAGGAKETQYF.

V and J are TRBV7-9 and TRBJ1-2; perhaps TRBD1 as D (5 bases). CDR3 length: 14 residues. V was cut by 3 bases and J by 6 bases, with 14 bases left in between. Per the germline V gene, CDR1 is SEHNR and CDR2 is FQNEAQ (reference sequence). The chain's CDR3 is CASSLSESGNGYTF. The CDR3 nucleotides are TGTGCCAGCAGCTTGTCTGAGTCAGGGAATGGCTACACCTTC.

The V call is TRBV7-6, the J call TRBJ2-7; 9 bases agree with TRBD2. Per germline, CDR1 SGHVS and CDR2 FNYEAQ. This CDR3 has 16 residues. V lost 1 base, J lost 5 bases, and 9 bases stayed unmatched. CDR3 protein: CASSLGWREGRNEQYF. The CDR3, as DNA: TGTGCCAGCAGCTTAGGTTGGCGGGAGGGCCGGAACGAGCAGTACTTC.

The chain links TRBV7-8 to TRBJ1-1; D is unclear. The V and J ends lost 7 bases and 0 bases respectively, with 21 bases between them. The CDR3 has 17 amino acids. Per the germline V gene, CDR1 is SGHVS and CDR2 is FQNEAQ. The CDR3 bases are TGTGCCAGCACGAACGAAGGATCTGCTGCCATGAACACTGAAGCTTTCTTT. Amino acids: CASTNEGSAAMNTEAFF.

The CDR3 spells CASSSAGVLADVTGELFF. CDR3 sequence (DNA): TGTGCCAGCAGCTCGGCAGGAGTTCTTGCGGACGTTACCGGGGAGCTGTTTTTT. This chain connects TRBV7-6 to TRBJ2-2; D is ambiguous. This CDR3 is built from 18 residues. The V end lost 4 bases, the J end lost 5 bases, and 23 bases lay between the germline ends. CDR1 SGHVS and CDR2 FNYEAQ come from the germline V gene.

Worth noting for this clone: This same CDR3 is encoded by further DNA sequences in the sample. The rearrangement joins TRBV5-5 to TRBJ2-5, with 9 bases fitting TRBD1. Per germline, CDR1 SGHKS and CDR2 YYEKEE (reference sequence). This CDR3 has 15 residues. With V trimmed by 3 bases and J by 4 bases, 7 bases remained unmatched. As DNA, the CDR3 is TGTGCCAGCAGCTCCCCGGGACAGGGAAGAGAGACCCAGTACTTC. It encodes CASSSPGQGRETQYF.